These 26 T cell receptor beta chains originate from one sample sequenced in a study of T cell clones after liver transplantation. Assay: immunoSEQ multiplex PCR; the TCRdb copy retains only in-frame clones and omits some. The sample lists 55,000 to 70,000 clones, about 92% occurring once. The sequences come from CD4+ T cells from blood, collected nearly 26 months after liver transplant. All receptors derive from a human patient who received a liver transplant. The graft donor may account for some of the T cells.

This chain connects TRBV2 to TRBJ2-5; 7 bases fit TRBD1. Germline loops: CDR1 SNHLY, CDR2 FYNNEI. V gave up 5 bases and J gave up 1 base; unmatched junction bases: 4. The CDR3 contains 14 residues. The CDR3 reads CASSPGTAQETQYF. The CDR3, as DNA: TGTGCCAGCAGTCCCGGGACAGCCCAAGAGACCCAGTACTTC.

The chain joins TRBV25-1 to TRBJ2-5, with D possibly being TRBD2 (6 bases). CDR3 length equals 13 residues. V lost 8 bases and J lost 5, with 15 bases in between. Germline V lookup: CDR1 MGHDK, CDR2 SYGVNS. CDR3 sequence reads: CASGGGNEETQYF. The CDR3 nucleotides read TGTGCCAGCGGTGGGGGGAATGAGGAGACCCAGTACTTC.

The chain uses TRBV18 and TRBJ1-1; 7 bases align to TRBD1. Losses at the gene ends were 5 bases for V and 3 bases for J; bases not matched to a gene: 6. Germline V CDR1 and CDR2: KGHSH, LQKENI. CDR3 size: 14 residues. CDR3 amino acids: CASSATGEYTEAFF. Written as DNA, the CDR3 is TGTGCCAGCTCAGCCACAGGGGAGTACACTGAAGCTTTCTTT.

This chain joins TRBV30 and TRBJ2-1; 11 nucleotides align to TRBD2. The CDR3 is made up of 16 amino acids. J was trimmed by 12 bases and V by 0 bases; bases with no gene match: 13. Germline V CDR1 and CDR2: GTSNPN, SVGIG (reference sequence). CDR3 DNA sequence: TGTGCCTGGAGTGTCAAGATAGCGGGAGGGCTTCGGGGGCAGTTCTTC. This codes for CAWSVKIAGGLRGQFF.

The V gene is TRBV7-2, the J gene TRBJ1-4, with 7 bases fitting TRBD1. Germline CDR1 is SGHTA and CDR2 is FQGNSA. Trimming at V came to 5 bases and at J to 7 bases, leaving 4 bases not matched to a gene. This CDR3 spans 13 amino acids. The CDR3 DNA reads as TGTGCCAGCAGCGTACAGGGGAGTGAAAAACTGTTTTTT. Translated, it gives CASSVQGSEKLFF.

A word on this clone: The same CDR3 is also encoded by other DNA sequences in this sample. The rearrangement uses TRBV19 and TRBJ1-1; 8 bases map to TRBD1. The CDR3 consists of 13 residues. V shed 4 bases and J 6 bases; nucleotides not matched to a gene: 4. Germline CDR1 reads LNHDA; CDR2 reads SQIVND (reference sequence). This CDR3 is CASSTQQGAEAFF. The CDR3 DNA reads as TGTGCCAGTAGTACCCAACAGGGGGCTGAAGCTTTCTTT.

V usage is TRBV6-6 and J usage is TRBJ2-7; no clear D. CDR1 and CDR2 (germline): MNHNY, SVGAGI (reference sequence). Trimming pared 6 bases from V and 6 bases from J, leaving 15 bases between. The CDR3 is 13 amino acids. CDR3 region: CASSLQVPGEQYF. CDR3 in DNA: TGTGCCAGCAGCCTCCAGGTACCCGGCGAGCAGTACTTC.

As regards this clone: Other nucleotide sequences in the sample specify the same CDR3. The chain is built from TRBV18 and TRBJ2-6; 7 bases line up with TRBD1. The CDR3 is 17 amino acids. The ends lost 6 bases at V and 0 bases at J; junction bases unmatched: 8. Germline V CDR1 and CDR2: KGHSH, LQKENI. The DNA for the CDR3 is TGTGCCAGCTCCCCGAGGACAGGTAACTCTGGGGCCAACGTCCTGACTTTC. It encodes CASSPRTGNSGANVLTF. Combining the CDR3 with reference TRBV18 and TRBJ2-6 gives the whole variable domain NAGVMQNPRHLVRRRGQEARLRCSPMKGHSHVYWYRQLPEEGLKFMVYLQKENIIDESGMPKERFSAEFPKEGPSILRIQQVVRGDSAAYFCASSPRTGNSGANVLTFGAGSRLTVL.

The V gene is TRBV5-1, the J gene TRBJ1-1, with 9 positions matching TRBD1. The CDR3 is 15 residues long. V lost 4 bases, J lost 6 bases, and 10 bases stayed unmatched. Germline V CDR1 and CDR2: SGHRS, YFSETQ. CDR3 amino acids: CASSTNRGRVAEAFF. Here the CDR3 DNA reads TGCGCCAGCAGCACAAACAGGGGGCGAGTCGCTGAAGCTTTCTTT.

The chain uses TRBV5-5 and TRBJ2-6; a possible D gene is TRBD1 (6 bases). CDR3 length equals 17 residues. Trimming removed 3 bases from V and 2 bases from J, with 15 bases in between. Germline V gene lookup returns CDR1 SGHKS and CDR2 YYEKEE (reference sequence). The CDR3 reads CASSYRQDPPGANVLTF. In nucleotides, the CDR3 is TGTGCCAGCAGCTACCGACAGGACCCACCTGGGGCCAACGTCCTGACTTTC.

The genes are TRBV19 and TRBJ2-4; TRBD2 aligns across 11 bases. V dropped 5 bases and J dropped 3; count of bases not matched to a gene: 9. The CDR3 spans 17 residues. Germline loops: CDR1 LNHDA, CDR2 SQIVND (reference sequence). The CDR3 sequence: CASSFSGRATVKNIQYF. The CDR3 DNA sequence: TGTGCCAGTAGTTTTAGCGGGAGGGCCACAGTCAAAAACATTCAGTACTTC.

This chain joins TRBV15 and TRBJ2-2; D gene unclear. Germline-derived CDR1 and CDR2 are LNHNV and YYDKDF (reference sequence). Trimming cost V 5 bases and J 6 bases, with 22 bases left between them. The length of the CDR3 is 17 residues. DNA of the CDR3: TGTGCCACCAGCCGAGCCCTCCCTGGGCAGCGCGCCGGGGAGCTGTTTTTT. This gives the protein CATSRALPGQRAGELFF.

The V call is TRBV2, the J call TRBJ2-5; tentative D call: TRBD1 (6 bases). The length of the CDR3 is 14 residues. V gave up 4 bases and J gave up 7 bases, with 16 bases separating them. Germline V gene data show CDR1 as SNHLY and CDR2 as FYNNEI. The CDR3 DNA is TGTGCCAGCAGTGTGGAGACAGGCGCGGGGACCCAGTACTTC. Amino acid sequence: CASSVETGAGTQYF.

The rearrangement links TRBV9 to TRBJ2-7; D might be TRBD1 (6 bases). The V and J ends lost 4 bases and 6 bases respectively, with 17 bases between them. The germline V gene encodes CDR1 SGDLS and CDR2 YYNGEE. The CDR3 has 14 amino acids. Here the CDR3 reads CASSPWTASSEQYF. CDR3 nucleotide sequence: TGTGCCAGCAGCCCGTGGACAGCGTCAAGCGAGCAGTACTTC.

The count of this clone is one. The chain employs TRBV19 and TRBJ2-3, with D perhaps matching TRBD1 (6 bases). The V end was cut by 6 bases, the J end by 0 bases, with 13 bases between. The germline gives CDR1 LNHDA, CDR2 SQIVND (reference sequence). This CDR3 has 15 residues. The chain's CDR3 is CASRMGAGSTDTQYF. CDR3 coding DNA: TGTGCCAGTAGAATGGGGGCAGGGAGCACAGATACGCAGTATTTT.

This clone has just one count. The J gene is TRBJ2-7, the V gene TRBV25-1, with TRBD2 matching over 13 bases. V gave up 5 bases and J gave up 4 bases; unmatched junction bases: 8. Germline V gene data show CDR1 as MGHDK and CDR2 as SYGVNS. This CDR3 region has 16 residues. The CDR3 nucleotides are TGTGCCAGCAGTTCTACAAAGACTAGCGGGAGGTACGAGCAGTACTTC. It yields the protein CASSSTKTSGRYEQYF.

V and J are TRBV11-3 and TRBJ2-7; D gene unclear. CDR1 SGHNT and CDR2 YENEEA come from the germline V gene. V dropped 3 bases and J dropped 2 bases, with 2 bases sitting between them. CDR3 size: 11 residues. CDR3 loop: CASSFTYEQYF. The CDR3 region has the DNA TGTGCCAGCAGCTTTACCTACGAGCAGTACTTC.

This rearrangement joins TRBV7-6 to TRBJ1-2; D may be TRBD1 (6 bases). The CDR3 runs 16 residues. CDR1 and CDR2 from the germline V gene are SGHVS and FNYEAQ. Trimming pared 5 bases from V and 3 bases from J, leaving 19 bases between. This chain's CDR3 is CASSISPGGGDYGYTF. In DNA, the CDR3 is TGTGCCAGCAGCATATCTCCGGGGGGCGGAGACTATGGCTACACCTTC.

This chain uses TRBV15 with TRBJ2-7, with D possibly being TRBD1 (5 bases). CDR3 length: 14 residues. V shed 4 bases and J shed 7 bases, with 17 bases lying between them. Germline V gives CDR1 LNHNV, CDR2 YYDKDF (reference sequence). The chain's CDR3 is CATSTQAGIGEQYF. For the CDR3, the DNA is TGTGCCACCAGCACCCAGGCAGGGATAGGGGAGCAGTACTTC.

This clone was seen once. The chain carries TRBV18 and TRBJ1-1; TRBD1 matches 7 bases. The V segment lost 3 bases and the J segment 3 bases; nucleotides outside the gene matches: 7. This CDR3 has 15 amino acids. Germline V gene lookup returns CDR1 KGHSH and CDR2 LQKENI. The CDR3 DNA reads TGTGCCAGCTCACCCCCCCAGGGGGAGTACACTGAAGCTTTCTTT. This gives the protein CASSPPQGEYTEAFF.

This chain joins TRBV5-4 and TRBJ2-3; D is perhaps TRBD1 or TRBD2 (7 bases each). This CDR3 spans 15 amino acids. V lost 2 bases to trimming and J lost 6 bases, with 16 bases between them. CDR1 and CDR2 (germline): SGHNT, YYREEE (reference sequence). The CDR3 here is CASSLTNRGGDTQYF. For the CDR3, the DNA is TGTGCCAGCAGCTTAACCAACAGGGGAGGGGATACGCAGTATTTT. Complete variable domain (other parts from reference TRBV5-4 and TRBJ2-3): ETGVTQSPTHLIKTRGQQVTLRCSSQSGHNTVSWYQQALGQGPQFIFQYYREEENGRGNFPPRFSGLQFPNYSSELNVNALELDDSALYLCASSLTNRGGDTQYFGPGTRLTVL.

The count of this clone is one. The V gene is TRBV7-9, the J gene TRBJ2-1, with TRBD2 identical over 7 bases. V gave up 5 bases and J gave up 2 bases; unmatched junction bases: 9. This CDR3 comprises 16 residues. Germline V gene data show CDR1 as SEHNR and CDR2 as FQNEAQ (reference sequence). CDR3 in amino acids: CASSPLSSGPYNEQFF. The CDR3 coding sequence is TGTGCCAGCAGCCCGCTATCTAGCGGTCCCTACAATGAGCAGTTCTTC. Full variable domain (outside the CDR3, taken from reference TRBV7-9 and TRBJ2-1): DTGVSQNPRHKITKRGQNVTFRCDPISEHNRLYWYRQTLGQGPEFLTYFQNEAQLEKSRLLSDRFSAERPKGSFSTLEIQRTEQGDSAMYLCASSPLSSGPYNEQFFGPGTRLTVL.

The chain carries TRBV5-1 and TRBJ2-3; TRBD1 matches at 7 bases. The germline gives CDR1 SGHRS, CDR2 YFSETQ. The CDR3 runs to 16 residues. Trimming took 4 bases from V and 3 from J; bases not matched to a gene: 11. CDR3 sequence: CASSTGTDRSTDTQYF. The CDR3, as DNA: TGCGCCAGCAGCACCGGGACAGACAGGAGTACAGATACGCAGTATTTT.

This rearrangement joins TRBV15 to TRBJ2-7; TRBD1 might be the D (6 bases). The germline gives CDR1 LNHNV, CDR2 YYDKDF (reference sequence). This CDR3 spans 17 amino acids. The ends were cut back, 0 bases at V and 6 bases at J, with 21 bases in the middle. The CDR3 DNA is TGTGCCACCAGCAGAGAGATAGGCGTGGGACAAGGCAGCGAGCAGTACTTC. It is translated as CATSREIGVGQGSEQYF.

This clone has more than one count but fewer than ten. The chain has TRBV29-1 and TRBJ1-2; D remains ambiguous. Trimming took off 6 bases at V and 7 bases at J, with 12 bases between the two ends. Germline CDR1 is SQVTM and CDR2 is ANQGSEA. The length of the CDR3 is 11 residues. The CDR3 sequence: CSVTSEGGYTF. The CDR3 DNA reads as TGCAGCGTAACCTCGGAAGGTGGCTACACCTTC.

The rearrangement joins TRBV19 to TRBJ2-2; 10 positions match TRBD1. Germline-derived CDR1 and CDR2 are LNHDA and SQIVND (reference sequence). The junction had 5 bases not matched to a gene; V was cut back by 3 bases and J by 4 bases. The CDR3 is made up of 16 amino acids. CDR3 in amino acids: CASSMRRTGGTGELFF. For the CDR3, the DNA is TGTGCCAGTAGTATGCGAAGGACAGGGGGCACCGGGGAGCTGTTTTTT.